This T cell receptor (beta chain) was sequenced during a study of cytotoxic CD8 clonotypes in ibrutinib-treated CLL. In germline, CDR1 is SNHLY, CDR2 FYNNEI. Deletions cut 4 bases from V and 4 bases from J, with 11 bases between. This CDR3 region has 13 residues. TCRdb's copy holds only in-frame clones and misses some; the assay was immunoSEQ multiplex PCR. The repertoire has more than 30,000 clones, about 70% of them found once; the top ten carry around a quarter. This clonotype was obtained from a human donor with chronic lymphocytic leukemia. Here the sequenced sample was PBMCs, taken before ibrutinib treatment. V and J are TRBV2 and TRBJ2-7; D might be TRBD1 (6 bases). The CDR3 loop is CASSGTDTYEQYF. The CDR3 nucleotides are TGTGCCAGCAGTGGGACAGATACATACGAGCAGTACTTC.